The clone carrying this T cell receptor (beta chain) was seen many times. Its target is unknown. The sample comes from a study of T-cell reconstitution after alpha-beta-depleted transplantation in children. Regarding the study as a whole: It was newly produced T cells that mostly accounted for T-cell counts and diversity one year after transplant. In some patients, recipient T cells and intrathymic progenitors surviving conditioning explained high day-60 diversity. Expanded clones from the graft, numbering several hundred, reportedly supplied alpha-beta T cells about two months after transplant.

TCRbeta library preparation incorporated unique molecular identifiers. MiXCR was run by TCRdb on the PCR reads, yielding one entry per CDR3 protein. In the table there are about 200,000 distinct CDR3 sequences, 5% to 6.5% of which are singletons. Germline assignment: CDR1 SGHVS and CDR2 FQNEAQ. The CDR3 runs 13 residues. The ends were cut back, 6 bases at V and 3 bases at J, with 12 bases in the middle. This sample comprised PBMCs, obtained before TCRalphabeta/CD19-depleted stem cell transplant. The TCR originated in a girl less than two years old with combined immunodeficiency, due to receive a stem cell transplant. The V gene is TRBV7-8, the J gene TRBJ2-7; D gene uncertain. The CDR3 sequence: CASSTDLIYEQYF. In DNA, the CDR3 is TGTGCCAGCAGTACGGACCTCATCTACGAGCAGTACTTC.